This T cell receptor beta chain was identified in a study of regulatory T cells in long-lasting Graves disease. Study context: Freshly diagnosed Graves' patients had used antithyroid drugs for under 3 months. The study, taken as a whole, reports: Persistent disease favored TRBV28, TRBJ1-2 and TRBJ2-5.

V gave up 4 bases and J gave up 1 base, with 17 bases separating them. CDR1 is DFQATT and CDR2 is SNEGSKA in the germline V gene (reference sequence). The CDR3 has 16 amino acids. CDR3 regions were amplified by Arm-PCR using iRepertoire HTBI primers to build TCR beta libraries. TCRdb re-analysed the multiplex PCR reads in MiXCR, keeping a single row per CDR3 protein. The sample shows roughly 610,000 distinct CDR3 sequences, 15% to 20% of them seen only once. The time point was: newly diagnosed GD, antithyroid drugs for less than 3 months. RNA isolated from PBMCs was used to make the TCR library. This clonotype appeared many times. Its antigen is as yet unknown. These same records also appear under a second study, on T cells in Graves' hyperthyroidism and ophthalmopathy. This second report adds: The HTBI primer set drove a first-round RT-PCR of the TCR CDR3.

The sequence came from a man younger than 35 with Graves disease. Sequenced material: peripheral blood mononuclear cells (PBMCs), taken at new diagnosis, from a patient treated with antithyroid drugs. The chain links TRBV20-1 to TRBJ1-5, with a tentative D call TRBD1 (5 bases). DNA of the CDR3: TGCAGTGCTACCCTCGGGGGGTCGCGGAGCAATCAGCCCCAGCATTTT. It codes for CSATLGGSRSNQPQHF.